These T cell receptor beta chains were read from a single sample in a study of cytomegalovirus exposure and HLA in healthy donors. TCRdb's table, derived via immunoSEQ multiplex PCR, lists solely in-frame clones and lacks some. The sample lists 150,000 to 200,000 clones, approximately 86% occurring once. Sequencing was performed on PBMCs. The origin of the receptors is a man aged 25-40 years in good health and CMV-seropositive. CDR3s include the opening cysteine and the closing phenylalanine or tryptophan. The D gene is left open where the match is weak. Clone size is shown for a subset of rows, as once, few, many or a class of expanded clone.

clone_size,cdr3_length,v_call,d_call,j_call,cdr3_aa
-,13,TRBV9,-,TRBJ1-1,CASSPPSDTEAFF
-,17,TRBV4-2,-,TRBJ1-1,CASSQGHGGGLNTEAFF
-,14,TRBV7-2,-,TRBJ2-3,CASSPWGRVDTQYF
once,14,TRBV18,-,TRBJ2-5,CASSPDRQEETQYF
-,14,TRBV7-2,-,TRBJ1-2,CASSLATEFYGYTF
-,18,TRBV27,TRBD1,TRBJ1-5,CASSSGTGGTYSNQPQHF
-,15,TRBV15,-,TRBJ1-2,CATSRDTGISYGYTF
-,14,TRBV5-1,TRBD2,TRBJ2-5,CASSLRGGTETQYF
-,18,TRBV5-1,TRBD2,TRBJ2-5,CASSLAPLLAGELETQYF
few,15,TRBV25-1,TRBD1,TRBJ1-5,CASSLGTGGDQPQHF
few,14,TRBV19,-,TRBJ1-2,CASSPSQGGYGYTF
-,15,TRBV6-1,TRBD2,TRBJ2-5,CASSVTSGGSETQYF
-,14,TRBV4-2,TRBD1,TRBJ1-4,CASSQDRSNEKLFF
-,22,TRBV2,TRBD1,TRBJ2-7,CASSEALPSGQGPLLSLYEQYF
few,15,TRBV10-1,TRBD2,TRBJ2-7,CASSATSGGTYEQYF
-,14,TRBV5-4,-,TRBJ2-7,CASSLLSGSYEQYF
few,13,TRBV5-4,-,TRBJ2-7,CASSTESTYEQYF
-,13,TRBV7-9,-,TRBJ2-3,CASRPHLTDTQYF
-,13,TRBV7-6,-,TRBJ2-7,CASSLESSYEQYF
-,15,TRBV4-1,TRBD1,TRBJ1-3,CASSQVTGAGNTIYF
-,13,TRBV4-3,-,TRBJ2-7,CASSQEFPNEQYF
once,18,TRBV7-6,TRBD1,TRBJ1-5,CASSFIPAGTGGYQPQHF
-,13,TRBV5-3,-,TRBJ1-2,CARSWPGNYGYTF
-,14,TRBV7-3,-,TRBJ2-3,CASNRGSDTDTQYF
-,15,TRBV7-2,-,TRBJ1-4,CASSSPGHTNEKLFF
-,14,TRBV29-1,TRBD2,TRBJ2-3,CSVLTGGGPDTQYF
-,17,TRBV25-1,TRBD2,TRBJ2-2,CASSDIRAGVSPGELFF
-,14,TRBV7-2,TRBD1,TRBJ1-5,CASSFQGVTASQHF
-,15,TRBV6-5,TRBD2,TRBJ2-1,CASSSGTSGYNEQFF
-,13,TRBV29-1,TRBD2,TRBJ2-1,CSVLDGGVDEQFF
-,14,TRBV6-5,-,TRBJ1-1,CASSYGQMNTEAFF
-,15,TRBV6-5,TRBD1,TRBJ2-7,CASSYSRTGGDEQYF
-,14,TRBV7-2,TRBD2,TRBJ2-5,CASSSSGGEETQYF
-,15,TRBV6-1,TRBD1,TRBJ2-3,CASGEPGQGTDTQYF
-,14,TRBV6-1,-,TRBJ1-4,CASRSAGADEKLFF
-,14,TRBV18,-,TRBJ1-3,CASSRDISGNTIYF
few,14,TRBV7-2,TRBD1,TRBJ1-2,CASSLGQGRYGYTF
few,15,TRBV18,-,TRBJ1-4,CASSPRYATNEKLFF
-,14,TRBV2,-,TRBJ1-5,CASRQGYSNQPQHF
-,17,TRBV4-3,TRBD2,TRBJ2-5,CASSLTSGGARWETQYF
-,15,TRBV7-2,TRBD2,TRBJ2-7,CVSIPTGGGSYEQYF
-,13,TRBV2,-,TRBJ1-1,CASNGGAWAEAFF
-,13,TRBV10-3,-,TRBJ2-7,CAISDGSPYEQYF
-,14,TRBV10-3,TRBD2,TRBJ2-5,CAITSGGAQETQYF
-,13,TRBV7-2,-,TRBJ2-3,CASSLDRGDTQYF
few,13,TRBV6-5,-,TRBJ1-1,CASSYFGRTEAFF
-,15,TRBV7-2,TRBD2,TRBJ2-5,CASSFNGGAIETQYF
few,15,TRBV30,TRBD1,TRBJ2-1,CAWSTPGQDYNEQFF
-,14,TRBV4-2,TRBD1,TRBJ1-6,CASSFGQGNSPLHF
-,13,TRBV29-1,TRBD2,TRBJ2-7,CSVEGGTSYEQYF